The 17 T cell receptor beta chains reported below all come from one sample, sequenced in a study of CD8+CD57+ T cells in acquired aplastic anemia listed by TCRdb under 2018. Reads for this sample came from an Illumina HiSeq 2000. Genomic DNA was used as template for profiling of TCR beta VDJ combinations and CDR3 sequences. Clones were called with MiXCR by TCRdb after fastp trimmed the public reads at Q25, and only in-frame beta chains were retained. For every CDR3 protein sequence, its rows merge into one entry that carries the most common genes and DNA. This sample holds some 200,000 distinct CDR3 sequences; 30% to 40% were observed only once. 1% to 1.3% of the sample comes from the top ten. The sequenced sample was sorted CD4+, CD8+, or CD8+CD57+ T cells (not recorded which) from PBMCs. These TCRs come from a human donor in good health, serving as a control.

For the CDR3, the DNA is TGCAGTGCTAGTGTCCCGACAGGGCGTCCGTATGGCTACACCTTC. It specifies CSASVPTGRPYGYTF. The chain combines TRBV20-1 with TRBJ1-2, with TRBD1 matching over 7 bases. V shed 3 bases and J 5 bases; nucleotides not matched to a gene: 12. The CDR3 is made up of 15 amino acids. Germline V CDR1 and CDR2: DFQATT, SNEGSKA (reference sequence).

Worth noting for this clonotype: Lacking the conserved final phenylalanine or tryptophan, this CDR3 likely reflects a read error. The V and J genes are TRBV5-6 and TRBJ2-5; a possible D gene is TRBD2 (7 bases). Germline CDR1 and CDR2: SGHDT and YYEEEE. V was clipped by 4 bases and J by 4 bases, with 14 bases between them. This CDR3 is 14 amino acids long. The CDR3 here is CASSVQGGGETQYL. The CDR3 region has the DNA TGTGCCAGCAGCGTCCAGGGAGGGGGAGAGACCCAGTACCTC.

This clonotype was counted at least ten times. The V gene is TRBV7-6, the J gene TRBJ1-5, with D maybe TRBD1 (6 bases). V shed 5 bases and J shed 4 bases, with 9 bases lying between them. CDR1 and CDR2 from the germline V gene are SGHVS and FNYEAQ. The CDR3 runs to 13 residues. CDR3 nucleotide sequence: TGTGCCAGCAGCCGGACAGTAAATCAGCCCCAGCATTTT. Translation gives CASSRTVNQPQHF.

In this sample, this clonotype turned up many times. This sequence joins TRBV5-1 and TRBJ2-1, with 12 bases matching TRBD2. This CDR3 has 21 amino acids. With V trimmed by 0 bases and J by 8 bases, 21 bases remained unmatched. CDR1 is SGHRS and CDR2 is YFSETQ in the germline V gene. Here the CDR3 DNA reads TGCGCCAGCAGCTTGGCCAAACTGGGGCTAGCGGGAGGGCTATCGTTAGATGAGCAGTTCTTC. Amino acid sequence: CASSLAKLGLAGGLSLDEQFF.

This clonotype was detected a few times. The chain recombines TRBV24-1 with TRBJ2-2; TRBD1 matches at 10 bases. This CDR3 has 16 residues. The V gene end was trimmed by 2 bases and the J gene end by 4 bases; junction bases not matched to a gene: 3. CDR1 and CDR2 from the germline V gene are KGHDR and SFDVKD. CDR3 DNA: TGTGCCACCAGTGATTCCGGGACAGGGGTCACCGGGGAGCTGTTTTTT. Protein product: CATSDSGTGVTGELFF.

At least ten counts were recorded for this clonotype. The CDR3 DNA sequence: TGTGCCAGCAGTTCCACCGATCGATACGAGCAGTACTTC. It specifies CASSSTDRYEQYF. The V call is TRBV27, the J call TRBJ2-7; D call uncertain. CDR1 is MNHEY, CDR2 SMNVEV, per germline (reference sequence). This CDR3 is 13 amino acids long. Between the trimmed V and J ends, which lost 4 bases and 4 bases, there was a span of 11 bases.

At least ten counts were recorded for this clonotype. The V call is TRBV9, the J call TRBJ1-5; 7 nucleotides line up with TRBD1. This CDR3 has 14 amino acids. Per the germline V gene, CDR1 is SGDLS and CDR2 is YYNGEE. V lost 3 bases to trimming and J lost 3 bases; unmatched junction nucleotides: 3. CDR3 nucleotide sequence: TGTGCCAGCAGCGGCGGACAGGTCAATCAGCCCCAGCATTTT. Translation gives CASSGGQVNQPQHF.

The chain uses TRBV20-1 and TRBJ1-6, with 10 bases fitting TRBD1. The CDR3 spans 15 residues. Germline-derived CDR1 and CDR2 are DFQATT and SNEGSKA (reference sequence). V lost 3 bases to trimming and J lost 8 bases; unmatched junction nucleotides: 7. CDR3 region: CSASPGTGEYSPLHF. CDR3 coding DNA: TGCAGTGCTAGCCCTGGGACAGGGGAGTATTCACCCCTCCACTTT.

Ten or more counts support this clonotype. CDR3 coding DNA: TGTGCCAGCAGCGTATACCCCGACGACAGGATAAATGAAAAACTGTTTTTT. Protein sequence: CASSVYPDDRINEKLFF. V is TRBV9 and J is TRBJ1-4, with a tentative D call TRBD1 (6 bases). The germline V and J ends were trimmed by 1 base and 5 bases, with 18 bases remaining between them. The CDR3 is 17 amino acids. Germline CDR1 and CDR2: SGDLS and YYNGEE.

This clonotype has a count of ten or more. The J gene is TRBJ1-2, the V gene TRBV2; 8 bases align to TRBD1. Germline V gives CDR1 SNHLY, CDR2 FYNNEI. The CDR3 sequence is 12 residues long. The V segment lost 7 bases and the J segment 6 bases; nucleotides outside the gene matches: 4. CDR3: CASTRTGNGYTF. The CDR3 nucleotides are TGTGCCAGCACCAGGACAGGGAATGGCTACACCTTC.

This clonotype appeared a few times. Since no conserved phenylalanine or tryptophan closes the CDR3, a read error is the likely cause. V usage is TRBV30 and J usage is TRBJ1-6; D gene uncertain. Trimming cost V 0 bases and J 5 bases, with 5 bases left between them. Germline V gene lookup returns CDR1 GTSNPN and CDR2 SVGIG (reference sequence). This CDR3 contains 13 residues. In DNA form, the CDR3 reads TGTGCCTGGAGTGTACACAATAATTCACCCCTCCACTCT. Its protein is CAWSVHNNSPLHS.

This clonotype was seen more than once but under ten times. A much larger clone sits a single nucleotide away, making a read error possible. The chain recombines TRBV20-1 with TRBJ1-1; D remains unclear. Trimming pared 1 base from V and 3 bases from J, leaving 9 bases between. The CDR3 has 13 amino acids. The germline gives CDR1 DFQATT, CDR2 SNEGSKA (reference sequence). DNA of the CDR3: TGCAGTGCTAGAGTCAGAACGGACACTGAAGCTTTCTTT. It specifies CSARVRTDTEAFF.

In this sample, this clonotype turned up many times. The rearrangement links TRBV20-1 to TRBJ2-7; 8 nucleotides match TRBD2. Germline V gene data show CDR1 as DFQATT and CDR2 as SNEGSKA (reference sequence). V gave up 5 bases and J gave up 2 bases; unmatched junction bases: 8. The CDR3 totals 14 residues. CDR3 residues: CSAWILAETYEQYF. In DNA form, the CDR3 reads TGCAGTGCTTGGATACTAGCGGAAACCTACGAGCAGTACTTC.

This clonotype was seen only a few times. This sequence may be a read error, since a much larger clone differs from it by one base. The rearrangement links TRBV7-2 to TRBJ1-2, with D possibly TRBD1 on 5 matching bases. Germline V gives CDR1 SGHTA, CDR2 FQGNSA. V shed 1 base and J shed 7 bases, with 13 bases lying between them. This CDR3 has 14 residues. CDR3: CASSLDIGVGGYTF. The CDR3 bases are TGTGCCAGCAGCTTAGATATAGGGGTGGGTGGCTACACCTTC.

In its sample, this clonotype was seen many times. The V and J genes are TRBV29-1 and TRBJ2-1; D gene ambiguous. Germline assignment: CDR1 SQVTM and CDR2 ANQGSEA. The V gene lost 3 bases and the J gene lost 9 bases, with 18 bases spanning the gap. The CDR3 is made up of 14 amino acids. CDR3 loop: CSVEVGKEPPEQFF. CDR3 nucleotides: TGCAGCGTTGAGGTGGGTAAGGAGCCGCCTGAGCAGTTCTTC.

This clonotype was picked up many times. This sequence joins TRBV2 and TRBJ2-5; 10 nucleotides agree with TRBD1. The length of the CDR3 is 15 residues. The germline CDR1 and CDR2 sequences are SNHLY and FYNNEI. Trimming removed 6 bases from V and 3 bases from J; junction bases left unmatched: 7. The CDR3 DNA sequence: TGTGCCAGCAGCTCCCACGGACAGGGGGAAGAGACCCAGTACTTC. Encoded protein: CASSSHGQGEETQYF.

V is TRBV20-1 and J is TRBJ2-1, with 7 bases that match TRBD2. After removal of 2 bases from V and 2 bases from J, the junction contained 6 bases not matched to a gene. The germline V gene encodes CDR1 DFQATT and CDR2 SNEGSKA (reference sequence). This CDR3 contains 15 residues. DNA for the CDR3: TGCAGTGCTAGACTCTCCGGGGGGACCTACAATGAGCAGTTCTTC. Encoded protein: CSARLSGGTYNEQFF.